This T cell receptor (beta chain) is drawn from a study of response to subunit inactivated influenza vaccine. This clonotype was counted between two and nine times. No antigen is known for it. General study findings and limits: T cells newly recruited by each seasonal influenza vaccination are few, the authors suggested.

Germline CDR1 is LGHNA and CDR2 is YSLEER. V lost 0 bases to trimming and J lost 3 bases; unmatched junction nucleotides: 5. This CDR3 is built from 17 residues. TCRdb reprocessed the RT-PCR reads via MiXCR and lists one record per CDR3 protein. The table records around 170,000 distinct CDR3 sequences, around 10% of them present only once. The sample here was CD8+ T cells sorted from PBMCs, taken less than 30 months after vaccination. The receptor's source is a man aged 45 to 75 who received an inactivated influenza vaccine. The rearrangement joins TRBV4-3 to TRBJ2-3; 11 nucleotides agree with TRBD2. The CDR3 here is CASSQDHPSGRTDTQYF. CDR3 in DNA: TGCGCCAGCAGCCAAGATCATCCTAGCGGGAGGACAGATACGCAGTATTTT.